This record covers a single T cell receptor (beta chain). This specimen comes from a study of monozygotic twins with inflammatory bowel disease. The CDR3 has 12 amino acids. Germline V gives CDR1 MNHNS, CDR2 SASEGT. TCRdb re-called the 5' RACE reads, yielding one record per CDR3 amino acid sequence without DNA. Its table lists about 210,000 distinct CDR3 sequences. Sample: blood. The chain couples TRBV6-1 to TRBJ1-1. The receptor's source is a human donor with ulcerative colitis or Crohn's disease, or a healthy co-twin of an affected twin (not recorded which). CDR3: CASSEDGRKAFF.